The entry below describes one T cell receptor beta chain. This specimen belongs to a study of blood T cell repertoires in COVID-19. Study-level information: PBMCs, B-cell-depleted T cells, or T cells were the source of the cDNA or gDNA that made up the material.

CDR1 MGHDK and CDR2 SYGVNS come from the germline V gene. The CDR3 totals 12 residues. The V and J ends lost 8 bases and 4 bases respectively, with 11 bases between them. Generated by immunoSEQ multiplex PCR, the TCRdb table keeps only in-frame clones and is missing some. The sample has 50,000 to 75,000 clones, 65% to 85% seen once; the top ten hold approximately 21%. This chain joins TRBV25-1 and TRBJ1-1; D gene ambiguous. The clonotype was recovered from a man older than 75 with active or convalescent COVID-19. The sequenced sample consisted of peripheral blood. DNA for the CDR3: TGTGCCAGCGGTGGGGAGGTCACTGAAGCTTTCTTT. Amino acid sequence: CASGGEVTEAFF.